The next 24 T cell receptor beta chains were all read from a single sample in a study of blood T cell repertoires in COVID-19. Clones were read by immunoSEQ multiplex PCR, and TCRdb kept only the in-frame ones, dropping some. The sample carries under 200,000 clones, roughly four fifths recorded once. The sequencing input was peripheral blood. The origin of the receptors is a human donor in a cohort sampled during active COVID-19.

This clone came up a few times. The rearrangement joins TRBV19 to TRBJ1-5; D uncertain. Trimming removed 6 bases at V and 3 bases at J, with 12 bases between. This CDR3 is built from 14 residues. CDR1 LNHDA and CDR2 SQIVND come from the germline V gene (reference sequence). DNA of the CDR3: TGTGCCAGTAGGAGCGGACGGGTCAATCAGCCCCAGCATTTT. It codes for CASRSGRVNQPQHF. Full variable domain (outside the CDR3, taken from reference TRBV19 and TRBJ1-5): DGGITQSPKYLFRKEGQNVTLSCEQNLNHDAMYWYRQDPGQGLRLIYYSQIVNDFQKGDIAEGYSVSREKKESFPLTVTSAQKNPTAFYLCASRSGRVNQPQHFGDGTRLSIL.

This clone was seen more than once but under ten times. V usage is TRBV7-9 and J usage is TRBJ1-6; 8 bases are shared with TRBD1. The CDR3 is made up of 14 amino acids. The J segment lost 7 bases and the V segment lost 5 bases, leaving 4 bases of the junction unmatched. Per germline, CDR1 SEHNR and CDR2 FQNEAQ (reference sequence). CDR3 loop: CASSPTGANSPLHF. The DNA of the CDR3 is TGTGCCAGCAGCCCGACAGGGGCAAATTCACCCCTCCACTTT.

In this sample, this clone turned up a few times. The V call is TRBV5-8, the J call TRBJ1-3; weak D call: TRBD1 (6 bases). Between the trimmed V and J ends, which lost 1 base and 3 bases, there was a span of 14 bases. The CDR3 has 16 amino acids. The germline gives CDR1 SGHTS, CDR2 YDEGEE. The CDR3 sequence is CASSLYRADFGNTIYF. CDR3 coding DNA: TGTGCCAGCAGCTTGTACAGGGCTGATTTTGGAAACACCATATATTTT.

The chain recombines TRBV9 with TRBJ2-1; 13 bases fit TRBD2. This CDR3 has 16 amino acids. Germline CDR1 reads SGDLS; CDR2 reads YYNGEE. The trim removed 3 bases at V and 6 bases at J, leaving 6 bases unmatched. The CDR3 region is CASSARLAGGINEQFF. The CDR3 nucleotides read TGTGCCAGCAGCGCCAGACTAGCGGGAGGTATCAATGAGCAGTTCTTC. Based on the CDR3 plus reference TRBV9 and TRBJ2-1, the full variable domain is DSGVTQTPKHLITATGQRVTLRCSPRSGDLSVYWYQQSLDQGLQFLIQYYNGEERAKGNILERFSAQQFPDLHSELNLSSLELGDSALYFCASSARLAGGINEQFFGPGTRLTVL.

The chain combines TRBV27 with TRBJ1-2; 11 nucleotides agree with TRBD1. With 8 bases clipped from V and 7 bases from J, the junction kept 15 bases outside the gene matches. The CDR3 has 16 amino acids. The germline V gene has CDR1 MNHEY and CDR2 SMNVEV (reference sequence). This CDR3 is CASGGLQGQGARGYTF. The CDR3 DNA sequence: TGTGCCAGCGGCGGACTACAAGGACAGGGGGCTCGTGGCTACACCTTC.

The chain couples TRBV27 to TRBJ2-7; 10 nucleotides align to TRBD1. V shed 10 bases, J shed 0 bases, and the junction held 6 bases outside the gene matches. CDR3 length: 14 residues. Germline V gene sequence: CDR1 MNHEY, CDR2 SMNVEV (reference sequence). The CDR3 region has the DNA TGTGCCACCTTGGACAGGGGGGGCTCCTACGAGCAGTACTTC. Protein product: CATLDRGGSYEQYF.

The chain has TRBV7-2 and TRBJ2-5; D is undetermined. Trimming took 1 base from V and 6 from J, leaving 3 bases between them. Per the germline V gene, CDR1 is SGHTA and CDR2 is FQGNSA. CDR3 length equals 11 residues. The CDR3 nucleotides read TGTGCCAGCAGCTTAGGGCAGACCCAGTACTTC. It yields the protein CASSLGQTQYF. The whole variable domain, remainder taken from reference TRBV7-2 and TRBJ2-5, is GAGVSQSPSNKVTEKGKDVELRCDPISGHTALYWYRQSLGQGLEFLIYFQGNSAPDKSGLPSDRFSAERTGGSVSTLTIQRTQQEDSAVYLCASSLGQTQYFGPGTRLLVL.

The CDR3 sequence: CASTRYEGGELFF. CDR3 sequence (DNA): TGTGCCAGCACCCGATACGAGGGCGGGGAGCTGTTTTTT. This rearrangement joins TRBV3-1 (or the pseudogene TRBV3-2) to TRBJ2-2, with D maybe TRBD2 (5 bases). Germline lookup yields CDR1 LGHDT and CDR2 YNNKEL (reference sequence). This CDR3 has 13 amino acids. V lost 7 bases, J lost 7 bases, and 13 bases lay in between.

This rearrangement joins TRBV5-1 to TRBJ1-2, with 9 bases identical to TRBD1. Germline V gives CDR1 SGHRS, CDR2 YFSETQ. This CDR3 has 16 residues. The junction had 9 bases not matched to a gene; V was cut back by 3 bases and J by 3 bases. CDR3 nucleotides: TGCGCCAGCAGCTATATACAGGGGGCGGGAGACTATGGCTACACCTTC. It translates to CASSYIQGAGDYGYTF. Complete variable domain (other parts from reference TRBV5-1 and TRBJ1-2): KAGVTQTPRYLIKTRGQQVTLSCSPISGHRSVSWYQQTPGQGLQFLFEYFSETQRNKGNFPGRFSGRQFSNSRSEMNVSTLELGDSALYLCASSYIQGAGDYGYTFGSGTRLTVV.

The chain combines TRBV6-5 with TRBJ1-1, with D unresolved. The V and J ends lost 7 bases and 0 bases respectively, with 15 bases between them. This CDR3 is built from 15 residues. Germline CDR1 is MNHEY and CDR2 is SVGAGI. The CDR3 region is CASTKARGLNTEAFF. The DNA of the CDR3 is TGTGCCAGCACCAAGGCTCGGGGATTGAACACTGAAGCTTTCTTT.

V gene TRBV7-2 combines with J gene TRBJ2-7; 9 bases are shared with TRBD2. In germline, CDR1 is SGHTA, CDR2 FQGNSA. After removal of 5 bases from V and 4 bases from J, the junction contained 6 bases not matched to a gene. This CDR3 contains 14 residues. CDR3 sequence: CASSRRTSEYEQYF. In DNA, the CDR3 is TGTGCCAGCAGCCGGAGGACTAGCGAGTACGAGCAGTACTTC.

The chain uses TRBV19 and TRBJ2-7, with D possibly TRBD1 on 5 matching bases. Germline CDR1 LNHDA, CDR2 SQIVND (reference sequence). The CDR3 runs to 11 residues. Deletions cut 5 bases from V and 12 bases from J, with 14 bases between. The CDR3 loop is CASSQGYLGYF. Written as DNA, the CDR3 is TGTGCCAGTAGTCAGGGTTATCTGGGGTACTTC.

This rearrangement joins TRBV12-3 or TRBV12-4 to TRBJ1-2, with no clear D. The CDR3 is 12 residues long. Trimming took 9 bases from V and 8 from J, leaving 16 bases between them. This chain's CDR3 is CASRAARGGYTF. In DNA form, the CDR3 reads TGTGCCAGTCGTGCGGCGAGAGGGGGCTACACCTTC.

The gene calls are TRBV7-2 and TRBJ2-7, with 7 bases lining up with TRBD1. The length of the CDR3 is 15 residues. The germline V gene encodes CDR1 SGHTA and CDR2 FQGNSA. V lost 3 bases, J lost 0 bases, and 5 bases stayed unmatched. This chain's CDR3 is CASSLGQWSSYEQYF. In nucleotides, the CDR3 is TGTGCCAGCAGCTTGGGACAGTGGAGCTCCTACGAGCAGTACTTC.

V gene TRBV27 combines with J gene TRBJ1-1, with D perhaps matching TRBD1 (5 bases). Germline lookup yields CDR1 MNHEY and CDR2 SMNVEV (reference sequence). This CDR3 comprises 15 residues. V gave up 6 bases and J gave up 5 bases, with 19 bases separating them. CDR3 nucleotide sequence: TGTGCCAGCAGCCTCGAATGGGGGGTAAAAACTGAAGCTTTCTTT. This gives the protein CASSLEWGVKTEAFF.

The chain joins TRBV3-1 (or the pseudogene TRBV3-2) to TRBJ1-4; weak D call: TRBD1 (6 bases). The V end was cut by 4 bases, the J end by 5 bases, with 14 bases between. From germline, CDR1 is LGHDT and CDR2 YNNKEL (reference sequence). CDR3 size: 15 residues. CDR3 amino acids: CASSPVGQSNEKLFF. The CDR3 DNA reads TGTGCCAGCAGCCCCGTTGGACAGTCCAATGAAAAACTGTTTTTT.

This chain joins TRBV7-6 and TRBJ2-1; 7 nucleotides line up with TRBD2. The V segment lost 5 bases and the J segment 7 bases; nucleotides outside the gene matches: 2. Germline values: CDR1 SGHVS, CDR2 FNYEAQ. This CDR3 comprises 12 residues. The CDR3 region is CASSPGGNEQFF. Written as DNA, the CDR3 is TGTGCCAGCAGCCCGGGGGGAAATGAGCAGTTCTTC.

V gene TRBV7-2 combines with J gene TRBJ1-3; a weak D match, TRBD1 (6 bases). The CDR3 has 14 amino acids. V was cut by 6 bases and J by 0 bases, with 9 bases left in between. The germline gives CDR1 SGHTA, CDR2 FQGNSA. The CDR3, as DNA: TGTGCCAGCAGTTTGGACAGCTCTGGAAACACCATATATTTT. Residues: CASSLDSSGNTIYF.

The rearrangement uses TRBV9 and TRBJ2-7; TRBD2 matches at 9 bases. Germline V gene sequence: CDR1 SGDLS, CDR2 YYNGEE. The V segment lost 4 bases and the J segment 4 bases; nucleotides outside the gene matches: 6. The length of the CDR3 is 14 residues. In DNA form, the CDR3 reads TGTGCCAGCAGCTCTAGCGGGGTGCCGTACGAGCAGTACTTC. It yields the protein CASSSSGVPYEQYF.

Only one count was recorded for this clone. The chain joins TRBV7-2 to TRBJ1-4, with TRBD1 identical over 7 bases. Germline CDR1 and CDR2: SGHTA and FQGNSA. V lost 3 bases and J lost 0; bases outside the gene matches: 4. The CDR3 runs 16 residues. CDR3 sequence reads: CASSLTGTATNEKLFF. The DNA of the CDR3 is TGTGCCAGCAGCTTGACAGGGACCGCAACTAATGAAAAACTGTTTTTT.

J is TRBJ1-2 and V is TRBV7-9; no firm D call. The length of the CDR3 is 12 residues. The germline gives CDR1 SEHNR, CDR2 FQNEAQ (reference sequence). The V and J ends lost 5 bases and 2 bases respectively, with 6 bases between them. DNA for the CDR3: TGTGCCAGCAGCCCCCAAAACTATGGCTACACCTTC. Translation gives CASSPQNYGYTF.

V is TRBV3-1 (or the pseudogene TRBV3-2) and J is TRBJ2-7; 7 bases are a match to TRBD1. Germline trimming cut 4 bases from V and 3 bases from J; bases unmatched to any gene: 6. The germline V gene has CDR1 LGHDT and CDR2 YNNKEL (reference sequence). CDR3 size: 14 residues. The chain's CDR3 is CASSPTGAYYEQYF. The CDR3 DNA sequence: TGTGCCAGCAGCCCCACAGGGGCTTACTACGAGCAGTACTTC.

The chain joins TRBV5-1 to TRBJ2-1; TRBD1 agrees at 10 bases. The CDR3 is 15 amino acids. Germline V gene data show CDR1 as SGHRS and CDR2 as YFSETQ. Unmatched junction bases numbered 6, after V lost 6 bases and J lost 3 bases. The CDR3, as DNA: TGCGCCAGCACCCCCGGGACAGGGGTCTACAATGAGCAGTTCTTC. Translating it yields CASTPGTGVYNEQFF.

V and J are TRBV7-9 and TRBJ2-7, with 11 bases fitting TRBD2. V was pared by 5 bases and J by 4 bases, with 4 bases of the junction left unmatched. Germline lookup yields CDR1 SEHNR and CDR2 FQNEAQ (reference sequence). CDR3 length: 14 amino acids. This CDR3 is CASSPGTSGYEQYF. The CDR3 DNA follows: TGTGCCAGCAGCCCCGGGACTAGCGGATACGAGCAGTACTTC.